The 10 T cell receptor beta chains given below trace back to one sample, sequenced in a study of T cells after posttransplantation cyclophosphamide listed by TCRdb under 2016. Libraries were made using the immunoSEQ multiplex PCR assay. TCRdb took this table from immuneACCESS and kept in-frame rearrangements with V and J called. Such tables lack part of the clones; where checked against another copy, unresolved V genes explain under half of the gap, and the rest is unexplained. The sample contains 8,900 or so clones, roughly 98% of them found a single time. The ten largest clones represent about 0.25% of the sample. Sequencing was done on a sample of naive CD8+ T cells sorted from PBMCs. The receptor set was obtained from a man aged 45-60 years in good health, CMV-negative, and a related stem cell transplant donor.

The V call is TRBV11-3, the J call TRBJ2-1, with 7 bases fitting TRBD2. CDR3 length equals 16 residues. V shed 7 bases, J shed 2 bases, and the junction held 11 bases outside the gene matches. Germline values: CDR1 SGHNT, CDR2 YENEEA. CDR3 sequence: CASTNRGETAYNEQFF. CDR3 nucleotide sequence: TGTGCCAGCACCAACCGGGGGGAAACAGCCTACAATGAGCAGTTCTTC.

The chain couples TRBV27 to TRBJ1-2; 12 bases align to TRBD1. Germline CDR1 MNHEY, CDR2 SMNVEV (reference sequence). Germline trimming cut 2 bases from V and 6 bases from J; bases unmatched to any gene: 1. CDR3 length: 14 amino acids. This chain's CDR3 is CASSLGTGGDGYTF. The CDR3 DNA is TGTGCCAGCAGTTTAGGGACAGGGGGCGATGGCTACACCTTC.

The chain joins TRBV6-1 to TRBJ1-2, with D tentatively TRBD1 (6 bases). The CDR3 sequence is 15 residues long. Germline CDR1 is MNHNS and CDR2 is SASEGT. Between the trimmed V and J ends, which lost 0 bases and 6 bases, there was a span of 14 bases. CDR3 in DNA: TGTGCCAGCAGTGAAGCGCCAGGGGAAGGACATGGCTACACCTTC. Encoded protein: CASSEAPGEGHGYTF.

The rearrangement joins TRBV19 to TRBJ1-5; D call uncertain. The V end was cut by 4 bases, the J end by 0 bases, with 13 bases between. From germline, CDR1 is LNHDA and CDR2 SQIVND (reference sequence). The CDR3 totals 16 residues. DNA of the CDR3: TGTGCCAGTAGTACCGACTCATACTATAGCAATCAGCCCCAGCATTTT. It codes for CASSTDSYYSNQPQHF.

This rearrangement joins TRBV28 to TRBJ2-7; TRBD2 aligns across 11 bases. This CDR3 contains 14 residues. The J segment lost 7 bases and the V segment lost 4 bases, leaving 6 bases of the junction unmatched. CDR1 and CDR2 (germline): MDHEN, SYDVKM. CDR3 bases: TGTGCCAGCAGTTCCTCCGGGACTAGCGGAGAGCAGTACTTC. It codes for CASSSSGTSGEQYF.

This clone was counted once. The junction differs from germline at one of its ends, possibly a read error. The chain couples TRBV11-2 to TRBJ2-3, with a possible D match to TRBD1 (6 bases). Germline assignment: CDR1 SGHAT and CDR2 FQNNGV. The CDR3 is made up of 19 amino acids. CDR3 nucleotide sequence: TGTGCCAGCAGCTTCACTCCCTCGGAGGAACGGACCTCGACAGGTACGCAGTATTTT. Encoded protein: CASSFTPSEERTSTGTQYF.

The chain couples TRBV27 to TRBJ1-2, with 7 bases fitting TRBD1. CDR1 is MNHEY, CDR2 SMNVEV, per germline (reference sequence). There are 13 residues in the CDR3. The junction had 7 bases not matched to a gene; V was cut back by 5 bases and J by 7 bases. CDR3: CASSPTGIGGYTF. Here the CDR3 DNA reads TGTGCCAGCAGTCCGACAGGGATAGGTGGCTACACCTTC.

The chain employs TRBV19 and TRBJ1-1, with D uncertain. The CDR3 extends over 12 amino acids. Germline CDR1 and CDR2: LNHDA and SQIVND (reference sequence). The CDR3 protein is CDTTRFRTEAFF. Here the CDR3 DNA reads TGTGATACGACAAGGTTTCGAACTGAAGCTTTCTTT. Full variable domain (remainder filled in from reference TRBV19 and TRBJ1-1): DGGITQSPKYLFRKEGQNVTLSCEQNLNHDAMYWYRQDPGQGLRLIYYSQIVNDFQKGDIAEGYSVSREKKESFPLTVTSAQKNPTAFYLCDTTRFRTEAFFGQGTRLTVV.

The chain combines TRBV2 with TRBJ1-1, with no clear D. Germline CDR1 SNHLY, CDR2 FYNNEI. V lost 6 bases and J lost 3, with 8 bases in between. CDR3 length: 12 amino acids. The DNA of the CDR3 is TGTGCCAGCAGCGGGGTGGACACTGAAGCTTTCTTT. Its protein product is CASSGVDTEAFF.

The V gene is TRBV25-1, the J gene TRBJ2-1, with TRBD2 matching 14 bases. Looked up from germline, CDR1 is MGHDK and CDR2 is SYGVNS. This CDR3 contains 17 residues. After removal of 3 bases from V and 5 bases from J, the junction contained 6 bases not matched to a gene. The CDR3 nucleotides read TGTGCCAGCAGTGATTTGGGACTAGCGGGAGAACACAATGAGCAGTTCTTC. Amino acids: CASSDLGLAGEHNEQFF.